The clone carrying this T cell receptor (beta chain) occurred a few times. One entry per CDR3 protein, called by TCRdb with MiXCR from the 5' RACE reads. Among some 82,000 distinct CDR3 sequences listed, about 13% were seen once. This record comes from a study of T-cell memory formation after mild COVID-19. The CDR3 contains 16 residues. The J segment lost 6 bases and the V segment lost 0 bases, leaving 3 bases of the junction unmatched. Germline CDR1 reads LGHNA; CDR2 reads YNFKEQ. The specimen was PBMCs or a T cell subset sorted from them (not recorded which). The source of this sequence is a man between 18 and 35 years old who had mild COVID-19 (a few samples of this study predate the infection). Cell type and time point are not known. This chain uses TRBV4-2 with TRBJ1-6; 9 bases map to TRBD1. Written as DNA, the CDR3 is TGTGCCAGCAGCCAAGATCCGGGACAGGGTAATTCACCCCTCCACTTT. Its protein product is CASSQDPGQGNSPLHF.